This section outlines one TCR beta chain sequence together with its context. The V gene lost 6 bases and the J gene lost 4 bases, with 12 bases spanning the gap. CDR1 and CDR2 from the germline V gene are MNHEY and SVGAGI. This CDR3 contains 13 residues. TCRdb's copy holds only in-frame clones and misses some; the assay was immunoSEQ multiplex PCR. The data show over 600,000 clones, around 89% seen once. This specimen belongs to a study of blood T cell repertoires in COVID-19. Study at large: Acute and convalescent COVID-19 samples came from the United States, Italy and Spain. PBMCs, B-cell-depleted T cells, or T cells were the source of the cDNA or gDNA that made up the material.

Sequenced sample: peripheral blood. V usage is TRBV6-5 and J usage is TRBJ1-1, with D tentatively TRBD1 (5 bases). This sequence was found in a woman between 18 and 29 years old with acute or convalescent COVID-19. CDR3 sequence reads: CASRGLWGTEAFF. As DNA, the CDR3 is TGTGCCAGCAGGGGACTATGGGGCACTGAAGCTTTCTTT.